Sequencing of this T cell receptor beta chain was carried out in a study of T cell responses to AZD1222 COVID-19 vaccine. The germline V and J ends were trimmed by 5 bases and 2 bases, with 12 bases remaining between them. The CDR3 has 14 residues. Germline assignment: CDR1 MNHEY and CDR2 SVGEGT. Of note for this clone: What it recognizes is unknown.

Study-wide results and limits: Seropositivity was recorded at baseline in only a handful of AZD1222 recipients. The donor group comprised mostly white British people and more females; the analysis possibly underestimated clonal diversity. No repertoire was sampled before or during the peak T cell response, only after it.

Only in-frame clones appear in the TCRdb table, and some are missing; sequencing was by immunoSEQ multiplex PCR. This repertoire shows about 100,000 clones, approximately 89% found once; its top ten account for 6.5% to 10%. The V gene is TRBV6-2 or TRBV6-3, the J gene TRBJ1-2; the D is unclear. The clonotype originates from an adult who received the AZD1222 COVID-19 vaccine. The material was peripheral blood, obtained 28 days after the second AZD1222 dose. This chain's CDR3 is CASSLRTANYGYTF. For the CDR3, the DNA is TGTGCCAGCAGTCTTCGGACCGCAAACTATGGCTACACCTTC.